Sequencing of this T cell receptor beta chain was carried out in a study of blood T cells in healthy people across ages. Study-level results: Older age coincided with a roughly linear decline in TCR beta diversity per million T cells.

The CDR3 covers 15 residues. Germline-derived CDR1 and CDR2 are LGHNA and YSLEER. Losses at the gene ends were 0 bases for V and 10 bases for J; bases not matched to a gene: 6. For this clonotype: Its matching antigen is unknown.

The authors ran a second PCR of about 7 to 12 cycles using a sample-barcoded 5' primer and a J-beta primer mix. Sequencing yielded, for each sample, at least 2.5 million paired-end reads carrying CDR3. TCRdb ran MiXCR on the 5' RACE reads and lists one entry per CDR3 protein. The repertoire has roughly 2 million distinct CDR3 sequences, 40% to 55% of them found once; the top ten carry approximately 2%. The genes are TRBV4-3 and TRBJ1-4, with 9 positions matching TRBD1. Sequencing was done on a sample of blood. This sequence was found in a woman aged 40 to 50 in good health. The CDR3 nucleotides read TGCGCCAGCAGCCAAGAGGGGACAGGGCGAGGAAAACTGTTTTTT. The encoded protein is CASSQEGTGRGKLFF.